This is a list of T cell receptor beta chains from one sample in a study of blood T cell repertoires in COVID-19. Clones were sequenced by immunoSEQ multiplex PCR, and TCRdb holds only the in-frame ones, with some missing. This sample has more than 200,000 clones; approximately 80% occur once, and the top ten carry 4.3%. Sequenced material: PBMCs or T cells enriched from blood (not recorded which). The receptors were sampled from a man aged 30 to 45 with acute COVID-19. Each CDR3 is given with its conserved first and last residue. A D gene is named only where the DNA matches it firmly. Expanded clones get a size class; other rows say once, few or many, or leave the size out.

TRBD1	NA	TRBV5-1	TRBJ2-5	TGCGCCAGCGGAACGGACTCAGGGGGCGCGGAGACCCAGTACTTC	CASGTDSGGAETQYF
NA	NA	TRBV7-9	TRBJ1-1	TGTGCCAGCAGCCATGACAGGTTGAACACTGAAGCTTTCTTT	CASSHDRLNTEAFF
TRBD1	NA	TRBV10-3	TRBJ1-1	TGTGCCATCAGGGCGGACAGGGGGCGAGACACTGAAGCTTTCTTT	CAIRADRGRDTEAFF
NA	NA	TRBV10-1	TRBJ1-5	TGCGCCAGCAGCCAGGGTGGCAATCAGCCCCAGCATTTT	CASSQGGNQPQHF
TRBD1	NA	TRBV28	TRBJ1-3	TGTGCCAGCAGTTTGCTTGGGACAGGGAGTGTGGACACCATATATTTT	CASSLLGTGSVDTIYF
NA	NA	TRBV30	TRBJ1-1	TGTGCCTGGAATTCCACAGGTCGGACTGAAGCTTTCTTT	CAWNSTGRTEAFF
NA	NA	TRBV10-3	TRBJ1-4	TGTGCCATCAGTGAGCCCCTACAGGGTGGTAATGAAAAACTGTTTTTT	CAISEPLQGGNEKLFF
TRBD1	few	TRBV6-5	TRBJ1-1	TGTGCCAGCAGGAGGGGGCAGCGCACTGAAGCTTTCTTT	CASRRGQRTEAFF
NA	NA	TRBV7-9	TRBJ1-2	TGTGCCAGCAGCCCTTATGGCTACACCTTC	CASSPYGYTF
NA	NA	TRBV11-2	TRBJ1-2	TGTGCCAGCAGAGCCCCCTTACGTGGCTATGGCTACACCTTC	CASRAPLRGYGYTF
NA	NA	TRBV19	TRBJ1-1	TGTGCCAGTACCCCCCCCGGGTTTTCTAACACTGAAGCTTTCTTT	CASTPPGFSNTEAFF
NA	NA	TRBV4-1	TRBJ2-5	TGCGCCAGCAGCCAAGAGCCGGGTACCGAGACCCAGTACTTC	CASSQEPGTETQYF
NA	NA	TRBV19	TRBJ2-5	TGTGCCAGTAGTCGGAGGCAGCCTCAAGAGACCCAGTACTTC	CASSRRQPQETQYF
TRBD1	NA	TRBV13	TRBJ2-1	TGTGCCAGCAGCCCCCGGGACAGGAGATTTAATGAGCAGTTCTTC	CASSPRDRRFNEQFF
NA	NA	TRBV5-5	TRBJ1-2	TGTGCCAGCAGCTTGGGTGGCAGGGGAAACTATGGCTACACCTTC	CASSLGGRGNYGYTF
NA	NA	TRBV16	TRBJ1-5	TGTGCCAGCAGCCAATTAAGGGAGGATCAGCCCCAGCATTTT	CASSQLREDQPQHF
TRBD2	NA	TRBV7-3	TRBJ2-3	TGTGCCAGCAGTCCTCTAGCGGGGGGAACAGATACGCAGTATTTT	CASSPLAGGTDTQYF
TRBD1	NA	TRBV30	TRBJ1-2	TGTGCCTGGAGAGACAGGGTTGGCTACACCTTC	CAWRDRVGYTF
NA	NA	TRBV28	TRBJ1-2	TGTGCCAGCTCCTTAGAGCAGGGATATGGCTACACCTTC	CASSLEQGYGYTF
NA	NA	TRBV5-1	TRBJ2-7	TGCGCCAGCAGCCCGACAGTGATCCACGAGCAGTACTTC	CASSPTVIHEQYF
TRBD2	NA	TRBV5-1	TRBJ2-7	TGCGCCAGCAGCTTGGAGCGGGGCGAGCAGTACTTC	CASSLERGEQYF
NA	NA	TRBV28	TRBJ2-5	TGTGCCAGCAGTTTGGGAGCGACCAGGAGGGGGCGCGGAGAGACCCAGTACTTC	CASSLGATRRGRGETQYF
TRBD1	once	TRBV29-1	TRBJ1-1	TGCAGCGTGCACACAGGGGTGAGTCTCTCTGAAGCTTTCTTT	CSVHTGVSLSEAFF
NA	once	TRBV7-3	TRBJ2-3	TGTGCCAGCAGCGCCCTAGGCGGGGTGCCCACAGATACGCAGTATTTT	CASSALGGVPTDTQYF
NA	NA	TRBV14	TRBJ2-5	TGTGCCAGCAGCCAAGGGGTCGGGGGAGCAGAGACCCAGTACTTC	CASSQGVGGAETQYF
NA	NA	TRBV5-6	TRBJ2-5	TGTGCCAGCACCTTCGGGGGGCCGGGGACCCAGTACTTC	CASTFGGPGTQYF
TRBD1	NA	TRBV27	TRBJ1-6	TGTGCCAGCAGACTGGACAGGGTTAATTCACCCCTCCACTTT	CASRLDRVNSPLHF
TRBD1	few	TRBV11-3	TRBJ2-7	TGTGCCAGCAGCTCACCAGCAGAGGGGGCGGGCGAGCAGTACTTC	CASSSPAEGAGEQYF
NA	NA	TRBV9	TRBJ1-1	TGTGCCAGCAGCGTAGCAGGGGAGTATTTCTGGAACACTGAAGCTTTCTTT	CASSVAGEYFWNTEAFF
TRBD1	few	TRBV5-1	TRBJ1-1	TGCGCCAGCGCACTGACACAGGGGGCCGAAGCTTTCTTT	CASALTQGAEAFF
NA	NA	TRBV27	TRBJ2-3	TGTGCCAGCAGTTTTCTCGGGGGTTTAGAGGGAAGCACAGATACGCAGTATTTT	CASSFLGGLEGSTDTQYF
NA	NA	TRBV5-1	TRBJ2-7	TGCGCCAGCAGCTTGAATTATTACGAGCAGTACTTC	CASSLNYYEQYF
TRBD1	NA	TRBV27	TRBJ1-6	TGTGCCAGCTCCCGAGGCGACAGGGATTATTCACCCCTCCACTTT	CASSRGDRDYSPLHF
NA	NA	TRBV6-5	TRBJ2-3	TGTGCCAGCGCTCGGGCGGGGGCCACAGATACGCAGTATTTT	CASARAGATDTQYF
TRBD2	NA	TRBV27	TRBJ2-7	TGTGCCAGCAGCCGGGGAGGGGAGCAGTACTTC	CASSRGGEQYF
TRBD1	NA	TRBV3-1/TRBV3-2	TRBJ2-7	TGTGCCAGCAGCCCCCAGACAGGGGGCCGCTACGAGCAGTACTTC	CASSPQTGGRYEQYF
TRBD1	few	TRBV5-6	TRBJ1-2	TGTGCCAGCCTCCTAGAGGGACAGGGGAACTATGGCTACACCTTC	CASLLEGQGNYGYTF
NA	NA	TRBV12-3/TRBV12-4	TRBJ1-6	TGTGCCAGCAGTTTCGGGGTTGGGCCCCTCCACTTT	CASSFGVGPLHF
NA	once	TRBV7-3	TRBJ1-1	TGTGCCAGCAGCTTGTCAGGCCTCAACACTGAAGCTTTCTTT	CASSLSGLNTEAFF
NA	NA	TRBV25-1	TRBJ1-6	TGTGCCAGCACCTCAATCAGGGATGTGGCCCTCCACTTT	CASTSIRDVALHF
TRBD1	NA	TRBV27	TRBJ1-2	TGTGCCAGCAGGACAGGGGGAATTAACTATGGCTACACCTTC	CASRTGGINYGYTF
NA	NA	TRBV12-3/TRBV12-4	TRBJ2-7	TGTGCCAGCAGTTTCCTTGACGAGCAGTACTTC	CASSFLDEQYF
NA	NA	TRBV28	TRBJ2-3	TGTGCCAGCACCTCTTATTTCACAGATACGCAGTATTTT	CASTSYFTDTQYF
TRBD1	NA	TRBV3-1/TRBV3-2	TRBJ1-1	TGTGCCAGCAGCCGCCGACAGGGCTCTGAAGCTTTCTTT	CASSRRQGSEAFF
NA	once	TRBV2	TRBJ2-1	TGTGCCAGCAGCAACGGGTTCTCCTACAATGAGCAGTTCTTC	CASSNGFSYNEQFF
NA	NA	TRBV1	TRBJ2-7	TGCACCAGCAGCCAAGATCCAGGCTACGAGCAGTACTTC	CTSSQDPGYEQYF
TRBD1	NA	TRBV29-1	TRBJ1-2	TGCAGCGGCCTGGGACAGGGCGACTATGGCTACACCTTC	CSGLGQGDYGYTF
NA	NA	TRBV19	TRBJ1-2	TGTGCCAGTAGTTGGGCCCCCGGGACAAAGGGCAGCTACACCTTC	CASSWAPGTKGSYTF